Listed below are T cell receptor beta chains from one sample, sequenced in a study of blood T cell repertoires in COVID-19. Assay used: immunoSEQ multiplex PCR; TCRdb lists only in-frame clones, some missing. The table records roughly 290,000 clones, 89% of them present only once. The sequencing input was PBMCs or T cells enriched from blood (not recorded which). The source is a woman in her forties who had recovered from COVID-19. Each CDR3 is given with its conserved first and last residue. D genes are given only for firm matches. A row's size may be missing; if present it is once, few, many or a size class.

size: -; D: -; J: TRBJ1-5; V: TRBV7-2; CDR3: CASSFGQGGQPQHF; DNA: TGTGCCAGCAGCTTCGGGCAGGGCGGTCAGCCCCAGCATTTT
size: -; D: TRBD1; J: TRBJ2-3; V: TRBV25-1; CDR3: CASSDPGTGDTQYF; DNA: TGTGCCAGCAGTGACCCCGGGACAGGGGATACGCAGTATTTT
size: -; D: TRBD1; J: TRBJ1-2; V: TRBV11-2; CDR3: CASSLGFRTGNYGYTF; DNA: TGTGCCAGCAGCTTAGGCTTTAGGACAGGGAACTATGGCTACACCTTC
size: -; D: TRBD2; J: TRBJ2-3; V: TRBV6-5; CDR3: CASSSGTSGSTDTQYF; DNA: TGTGCCAGCAGTTCGGGGACTAGCGGAAGCACAGATACGCAGTATTTT
size: -; D: TRBD1; J: TRBJ1-4; V: TRBV6-5; CDR3: CASSLTGTGVEKLFF; DNA: TGTGCCAGCAGTTTAACCGGGACAGGGGTCGAAAAACTGTTTTTT
size: once; D: -; J: TRBJ2-7; V: TRBV5-1; CDR3: CASSLGFASYEQYF; DNA: TGCGCCAGCAGCTTGGGGTTCGCGTCCTACGAGCAGTACTTC
size: -; D: TRBD1; J: TRBJ1-2; V: TRBV12-5; CDR3: CASGLAGTGRYGYTF; DNA: TGTGCTAGTGGTTTGGCTGGGACAGGGCGCTATGGCTACACCTTC
size: -; D: TRBD1; J: TRBJ2-7; V: TRBV19; CDR3: CASSPPGSRGYEQYF; DNA: TGTGCCAGTAGTCCTCCGGGGAGCAGGGGGTACGAGCAGTACTTC
size: -; D: -; J: TRBJ2-2; V: TRBV7-3; CDR3: CASRGRDTGELFF; DNA: TGTGCCAGCAGGGGGCGCGACACCGGGGAGCTGTTTTTT
size: -; D: -; J: TRBJ2-5; V: TRBV18; CDR3: CASSQRGLGETQYF; DNA: TGTGCCAGCTCACAACGGGGTTTAGGAGAGACCCAGTACTTC
size: -; D: -; J: TRBJ2-2; V: TRBV5-8; CDR3: CASSLVSRELFF; DNA: TGTGCCAGCAGCTTGGTATCCCGGGAGCTGTTTTTT
size: -; D: -; J: TRBJ2-1; V: TRBV6-2/TRBV6-3; CDR3: CASSSRPSYNEQFF; DNA: TGTGCCAGCAGTTCTCGTCCCTCCTACAATGAGCAGTTCTTC
size: -; D: -; J: TRBJ1-1; V: TRBV27; CDR3: CASSPLQDRHTEAFF; DNA: TGTGCCAGCAGTCCACTTCAGGATCGGCACACTGAAGCTTTCTTT
size: -; D: -; J: TRBJ1-6; V: TRBV7-6; CDR3: CASSPDMNNSPLHF; DNA: TGTGCCAGCAGCCCGGACATGAATAATTCACCCCTCCACTTT
size: -; D: TRBD2; J: TRBJ2-7; V: TRBV3-1/TRBV3-2; CDR3: CASSLRTSGGATYEQYF; DNA: TGTGCCAGCAGCCTCCGGACTAGCGGGGGGGCCACCTACGAGCAGTACTTC
size: -; D: TRBD1; J: TRBJ1-6; V: TRBV27; CDR3: CASSFRGQNSPLHF; DNA: TGTGCCAGCAGTTTCCGGGGACAGAATTCACCCCTCCACTTT
size: -; D: TRBD1; J: TRBJ1-5; V: TRBV27; CDR3: CASSLRNAGTGNQPQHF; DNA: TGTGCCAGCAGTTTAAGGAACGCCGGGACAGGCAATCAGCCCCAGCATTTT
size: -; D: TRBD1; J: TRBJ2-7; V: TRBV7-2; CDR3: CASSSGTGSSYEQYF; DNA: TGTGCCAGCAGCTCCGGGACAGGGAGCTCCTACGAGCAGTACTTC
size: -; D: TRBD1; J: TRBJ1-6; V: TRBV4-1; CDR3: CASSPRQGSNSPLHF; DNA: TGCGCCAGCAGCCCTAGACAGGGGTCTAATTCACCCCTCCACTTT
size: -; D: -; J: TRBJ1-6; V: TRBV19; CDR3: CASSPNGRGTNSPLHF; DNA: TGTGCCAGTAGTCCCAACGGGCGGGGAACTAATTCACCCCTCCACTTT
size: -; D: -; J: TRBJ2-5; V: TRBV5-6; CDR3: CASSSGNRRSVETQYF; DNA: TGTGCCAGCAGCTCAGGGAATAGAAGGTCGGTGGAGACCCAGTACTTC
size: -; D: TRBD2; J: TRBJ2-1; V: TRBV6-2/TRBV6-3; CDR3: CASSYYLAGGSNEQFF; DNA: TGTGCCAGCAGTTACTATCTAGCGGGAGGATCGAATGAGCAGTTCTTC
size: -; D: -; J: TRBJ1-6; V: TRBV30; CDR3: CAWSVLSSSPLHF; DNA: TGTGCCTGGAGTGTACTGTCGAGTTCACCCCTCCACTTT
size: -; D: -; J: TRBJ2-7; V: TRBV15; CDR3: CATSRITGPYEQYF; DNA: TGTGCCACCAGCAGGATTACAGGTCCCTACGAGCAGTACTTC
size: -; D: TRBD2; J: TRBJ2-5; V: TRBV2; CDR3: CASSDGAGGSATQYF; DNA: TGTGCCAGCAGTGATGGAGCGGGGGGATCCGCGACCCAGTACTTC
size: -; D: TRBD1; J: TRBJ1-1; V: TRBV19; CDR3: CASSIQGASTEAFF; DNA: TGTGCCAGTAGTATACAGGGGGCGAGTACTGAAGCTTTCTTT
size: -; D: TRBD1; J: TRBJ2-7; V: TRBV11-2; CDR3: CASSLGTGASYEQYF; DNA: TGTGCCAGCAGCCTCGGGACAGGTGCTTCCTACGAGCAGTACTTC
size: -; D: TRBD1; J: TRBJ1-2; V: TRBV4-3; CDR3: CASSRETGADYGYTF; DNA: TGCGCCAGCAGCCGGGAGACAGGGGCTGACTATGGCTACACCTTC
size: -; D: -; J: TRBJ1-2; V: TRBV2; CDR3: CASSVAGAASYGYTF; DNA: TGTGCCAGCAGTGTGGCGGGGGCAGCGAGTTATGGCTACACCTTC
size: -; D: -; J: TRBJ1-5; V: TRBV7-2; CDR3: CASSLSGNQPQHF; DNA: TGTGCCAGCAGCTTATCAGGGAACCAGCCCCAGCATTTT
size: -; D: TRBD1; J: TRBJ2-7; V: TRBV6-2/TRBV6-3; CDR3: CASSLTGVTYEQYF; DNA: TGTGCCAGCAGTTTGACAGGGGTTACCTACGAGCAGTACTTC
size: -; D: -; J: TRBJ1-6; V: TRBV6-4; CDR3: CASSDSGRGNSPLHF; DNA: TGTGCCAGCAGTGACTCCGGACGGGGGAATTCACCCCTCCACTTT
size: -; D: -; J: TRBJ2-1; V: TRBV18; CDR3: CASSQALGGYNEQFF; DNA: TGTGCCAGCTCACAAGCGCTAGGCGGTTACAATGAGCAGTTCTTC
size: -; D: TRBD2; J: TRBJ2-3; V: TRBV18; CDR3: CASSPKLAGDTDTQYF; DNA: TGTGCCAGCTCACCGAAACTAGCGGGAGACACAGATACGCAGTATTTT
size: -; D: -; J: TRBJ1-5; V: TRBV2; CDR3: CASSRGGPQHF; DNA: TGTGCCAGCAGTCGGGGGGGGCCCCAGCATTTT
size: -; D: -; J: TRBJ1-3; V: TRBV19; CDR3: CASSISRAAAGNTIYF; DNA: TGTGCCAGTAGTATAAGCAGGGCGGCAGCTGGAAACACCATATATTTT
size: -; D: TRBD2; J: TRBJ2-7; V: TRBV19; CDR3: CASSPLGTPGGSYEQYF; DNA: TGTGCCAGTAGTCCTCTAGGGACTCCGGGGGGTTCCTACGAGCAGTACTTC
size: -; D: -; J: TRBJ1-1; V: TRBV7-9; CDR3: CASSLEGQGRAFF; DNA: TGTGCCAGCAGCTTAGAAGGGCAGGGAAGGGCTTTCTTT
size: -; D: -; J: TRBJ1-3; V: TRBV5-4; CDR3: CASGSRDSGNTIYF; DNA: TGTGCCAGCGGCTCGAGGGACTCTGGAAACACCATATATTTT
size: -; D: -; J: TRBJ2-1; V: TRBV5-1; CDR3: CASSDRSGPDEQFF; DNA: TGCGCCAGCAGCGACAGATCCGGGCCGGATGAGCAGTTCTTC
size: -; D: -; J: TRBJ1-6; V: TRBV19; CDR3: CASSIGWQAKNSPLHF; DNA: TGTGCCAGTAGTATCGGCTGGCAGGCGAAAAATTCACCCCTCCACTTT
size: -; D: -; J: TRBJ2-7; V: TRBV25-1; CDR3: CASSEFALFGEQYF; DNA: TGTGCCAGCAGTGAATTCGCCCTTTTCGGCGAGCAGTACTTC
size: -; D: -; J: TRBJ2-2; V: TRBV12-5; CDR3: CASGRSGAGELFF; DNA: TGTGCTAGTGGGAGAAGCGGCGCCGGGGAGCTGTTTTTT
size: -; D: TRBD1; J: TRBJ2-7; V: TRBV19; CDR3: CASKARDRLSYEQYF; DNA: TGTGCCAGCAAAGCCCGGGACAGACTCTCCTACGAGCAGTACTTC
size: many; D: TRBD1; J: TRBJ1-2; V: TRBV4-1; CDR3: CASSQEGGQSYGYTF; DNA: TGCGCCAGCAGCCAAGAAGGGGGACAGTCCTATGGCTACACCTTC
size: -; D: -; J: TRBJ2-6; V: TRBV19; CDR3: CASSIPWGGLTF; DNA: TGTGCCAGTAGTATCCCTTGGGGAGGCCTGACTTTC
size: once; D: -; J: TRBJ1-5; V: TRBV19; CDR3: CASSPDGGGNQPQHF; DNA: TGTGCCAGTAGTCCCGACGGAGGGGGCAATCAGCCCCAGCATTTT
size: -; D: TRBD1; J: TRBJ1-2; V: TRBV19; CDR3: CASRLDRSNYGYTF; DNA: TGTGCCAGTAGGCTGGACAGGAGTAACTATGGCTACACCTTC
size: -; D: -; J: TRBJ1-3; V: TRBV27; CDR3: CASSSSRGRAGNTIYF; DNA: TGTGCCAGCAGTTCGAGCAGGGGCAGGGCTGGAAACACCATATATTTT
size: -; D: TRBD1; J: TRBJ2-5; V: TRBV29-1; CDR3: CSVEKGAQETQYF; DNA: TGCAGCGTTGAAAAGGGGGCCCAAGAGACCCAGTACTTC
size: -; D: -; J: TRBJ2-7; V: TRBV7-2; CDR3: CASSTYLGEQYF; DNA: TGTGCCAGCAGCACCTATCTAGGAGAGCAGTACTTC
size: -; D: TRBD1; J: TRBJ2-3; V: TRBV19; CDR3: CASEQGSDTQYF; DNA: TGTGCCAGCGAACAGGGGTCAGATACGCAGTATTTT
size: -; D: -; J: TRBJ2-3; V: TRBV5-4; CDR3: CASTWGRSAPDTQYF; DNA: TGTGCCAGCACCTGGGGGCGTAGCGCCCCAGATACGCAGTATTTT